Below, 20 T cell receptor beta chains from the same sample are listed, as sequenced in a study of blood T cells in healthy people across ages. Primed by a sample-barcoded 5' primer and a J-beta primer mix, a second PCR proceeded for roughly 6 to 12 cycles. TCRdb recomputed calls from the 5' RACE reads with MiXCR, one row per CDR3 protein. The repertoire holds roughly 570,000 distinct CDR3 sequences, 27% seen once, with approximately 17% in the top ten. Sample: blood. Source of these receptors: a woman aged 70 to 79 in good health.

This clonotype was recorded a few times. The rearrangement joins TRBV4-3 to TRBJ2-6; D unclear. The CDR3 covers 15 residues. CDR1 is LGHNA, CDR2 YSLEER, per germline. Trimming took off 5 bases at V and 0 bases at J, with 8 bases between the two ends. The DNA for the CDR3 is TGCGCCAGCAGCGGGATCACCTCTGGGGCCAACGTCCTGACTTTC. Amino acids: CASSGITSGANVLTF.

The chain joins TRBV5-1 to TRBJ1-6, with D perhaps matching TRBD1 (5 bases). The V gene lost 0 bases and the J gene lost 6 bases, with 22 bases spanning the gap. CDR1 and CDR2 from the germline V gene are SGHRS and YFSETQ. The length of the CDR3 is 19 residues. The CDR3 DNA follows: TGCGCCAGCAGCTTGGGCATGACAGCTTTCCCGTCATCTAATTCACCCCTCCACTTT. It is translated as CASSLGMTAFPSSNSPLHF.

This clonotype has more than one count but fewer than ten. In nucleotides, the CDR3 is TGTGCCAGCAGCTTCGCCGCGGGGAGCACAGATACGCAGTATTTT. Protein: CASSFAAGSTDTQYF. The rearrangement links TRBV9 to TRBJ2-3; tentative D call: TRBD2 (6 bases). Germline-derived CDR1 and CDR2 are SGDLS and YYNGEE. This CDR3 has 15 amino acids. Trimming pared 4 bases from V and 0 bases from J, leaving 12 bases between.

This sequence joins TRBV7-9 and TRBJ2-5; D ambiguous. The V end lost 0 bases, the J end lost 2 bases, and 16 bases lay between the germline ends. The germline CDR1 and CDR2 sequences are SEHNR and FQNEAQ (reference sequence). The length of the CDR3 is 17 residues. CDR3 in amino acids: CASSLARTWEPQETQYF. The CDR3 DNA reads as TGTGCCAGCAGCTTAGCGCGGACGTGGGAACCACAAGAGACCCAGTACTTC.

This clonotype was picked up a small number of times. This chain connects TRBV7-6 to TRBJ1-2; no definite D call. V was cut by 1 base and J by 8 bases, with 11 bases left in between. This CDR3 has 13 amino acids. Germline lookup yields CDR1 SGHVS and CDR2 FNYEAQ. For the CDR3, the DNA is TGTGCCAGCAGCTTAGGGGAGTTCGGCGGCTACACCTTC. As protein: CASSLGEFGGYTF.

This clonotype came up many times. The chain carries TRBV6-2 or TRBV6-3 and TRBJ2-1; 10 bases line up with TRBD2. The CDR3 is 16 amino acids. V lost 6 bases and J lost 0; bases outside the gene matches: 5. The V gene's germline CDR1 is MNHEY and CDR2 SVGEGT. CDR3 nucleotides: TGTGCCAGCAGCCGACTAGCGGGCCCCTCCTACAATGAGCAGTTCTTC. It encodes CASSRLAGPSYNEQFF.

This clonotype was recorded a few times. This chain links TRBV5-1 with TRBJ2-7; D is unresolved. The CDR3 consists of 15 residues. CDR1 and CDR2 from the germline V gene are SGHRS and YFSETQ. Trimming took 3 bases from V and 1 from J, leaving 14 bases between them. This chain's CDR3 is CASSSGLTPSYEQYF. CDR3 DNA: TGCGCCAGCAGCTCCGGGCTCACACCTTCCTACGAGCAGTACTTC.

This clonotype was seen more than once but under ten times. V usage is TRBV15 and J usage is TRBJ2-3; D not resolved. Trimming pared 4 bases from V and 5 bases from J, leaving 4 bases between. The CDR3 is 11 residues long. The germline V gene encodes CDR1 LNHNV and CDR2 YYDKDF (reference sequence). The CDR3 region has the DNA TGTGCCACCAGCACTTTAGATACGCAGTATTTT. As protein: CATSTLDTQYF.

This chain uses TRBV12-3 or TRBV12-4 with TRBJ1-2, with D maybe TRBD1 (5 bases). This CDR3 has 14 amino acids. The germline V and J ends were trimmed by 2 bases and 1 base, with 8 bases remaining between them. The CDR3 nucleotides read TGTGCCAGCAGTTTAAGGGGAATTAACTATGGCTACACCTTC. As protein: CASSLRGINYGYTF.

The chain has TRBV6-5 and TRBJ2-5; D is uncertain. Trimming cost V 5 bases and J 11 bases, with 15 bases left between them. Germline lookup yields CDR1 MNHEY and CDR2 SVGAGI. The CDR3 runs 12 residues. CDR3 nucleotide sequence: TGTGCCAGCAGTCAGAGGTACGAGGAGCAGTACTTC. Protein: CASSQRYEEQYF.

The CDR3 DNA reads TGTGCCAGCAGCCCACAGCCGGGACAGGGGATCGGGGAGCTGTTTTTT. Protein sequence: CASSPQPGQGIGELFF. The chain combines TRBV7-2 with TRBJ2-2; 10 nucleotides align to TRBD1. Germline lookup yields CDR1 SGHTA and CDR2 FQGNSA. Losses at the gene ends were 5 bases for V and 7 bases for J; bases not matched to a gene: 10. The CDR3 is 16 residues long.

This clonotype was observed at least ten times. V and J are TRBV7-2 and TRBJ2-7; either TRBD1 or TRBD2 may fit D (5 bases each). V was trimmed by 4 bases and J by 4 bases, leaving 14 bases between them. Germline V lookup: CDR1 SGHTA, CDR2 FQGNSA. This CDR3 comprises 14 residues. The CDR3 region is CASSSIHGTYEQYF. The CDR3 coding sequence is TGTGCCAGCAGCTCTATTCATGGGACGTACGAGCAGTACTTC.

The chain recombines TRBV20-1 with TRBJ2-1; D remains ambiguous. From germline, CDR1 is DFQATT and CDR2 SNEGSKA (reference sequence). The CDR3 contains 11 residues. The V and J ends lost 0 bases and 10 bases respectively, with 7 bases between them. CDR3 loop: CSARDPPEQFF. As DNA, the CDR3 is TGCAGTGCTAGAGATCCTCCCGAGCAGTTCTTC.

This clonotype appeared a few times. The chain links TRBV6-5 to TRBJ1-2; 7 nucleotides line up with TRBD1. The CDR3 has 15 amino acids. The ends lost 1 base at V and 7 bases at J; junction bases unmatched: 9. Germline CDR1 and CDR2: MNHEY and SVGAGI. The DNA of the CDR3 is TGTGCCAGCAGTTACTTCCAGGACAGGAAGGGTGGCTACACCTTC. Protein sequence: CASSYFQDRKGGYTF.

CDR3 loop: CSALIGWGEKLFF. The CDR3 DNA follows: TGCAGTGCGTTAATCGGGTGGGGTGAAAAACTGTTTTTT. This chain connects TRBV20-1 to TRBJ1-4; D is unclear. The CDR3 consists of 13 residues. Germline V gene sequence: CDR1 DFQATT, CDR2 SNEGSKA (reference sequence). The V end was cut by 6 bases, the J end by 7 bases, with 15 bases between.

The chain carries TRBV11-2 and TRBJ2-3; no clear D. This CDR3 comprises 14 residues. The V end lost 6 bases, the J end lost 0 bases, and 10 bases lay between the germline ends. Germline V gene lookup returns CDR1 SGHAT and CDR2 FQNNGV. The CDR3 DNA reads as TGTGCCAGCAGATACAGCTATAGCACAGATACGCAGTATTTT. This gives the protein CASRYSYSTDTQYF. The whole variable domain, filled in from reference TRBV11-2 and TRBJ2-3, reads EAGVAQSPRYKIIEKRQSVAFWCNPISGHATLYWYQQILGQGPKLLIQFQNNGVVDDSQLPKDRFSAERLKGVDSTLKIQPAKLEDSAVYLCASRYSYSTDTQYFGPGTRLTVL.

The chain has TRBV29-1 and TRBJ1-1; D possibly corresponds to TRBD1 (5 bases). The CDR3 contains 14 residues. V was pared by 0 bases and J by 4 bases, with 12 bases between. Germline assignment: CDR1 SQVTM and CDR2 ANQGSEA. The CDR3 sequence: CSVEDQEGATEAFF. For the CDR3, the DNA is TGCAGCGTTGAAGATCAAGAAGGGGCCACTGAAGCTTTCTTT.

This clonotype was found a few times. J is TRBJ2-3 and V is TRBV20-1, with 13 bases that match TRBD2. The V and J ends lost 0 bases and 5 bases, in that order; junction bases with no gene match: 2. Germline V gene sequence: CDR1 DFQATT, CDR2 SNEGSKA (reference sequence). The CDR3 sequence is 15 residues long. DNA for the CDR3: TGCAGTGCTAGAGACGGGACTAGCGGGGTAGATACGCAGTATTTT. Amino acids: CSARDGTSGVDTQYF.

The chain couples TRBV20-1 to TRBJ2-1; D could derive from TRBD1 or TRBD2 (5 bases each). There are 13 residues in the CDR3. V was clipped by 6 bases and J by 9 bases, with 18 bases between them. In germline, CDR1 is DFQATT, CDR2 SNEGSKA (reference sequence). CDR3 nucleotides: TGCAGTGCAGGGGCTGGGATGGGGAGTGAGCAGTTCTTC. Translating it yields CSAGAGMGSEQFF.

This clonotype was seen only a few times. The rearrangement links TRBV9 to TRBJ2-5; D remains ambiguous. CDR1 and CDR2 from the germline V gene are SGDLS and YYNGEE. Between the trimmed V and J ends, which lost 0 bases and 3 bases, there was a span of 9 bases. This CDR3 comprises 14 residues. For the CDR3, the DNA is TGTGCCAGCAGCGTAGGTCGTCCCGAAGAGACCCAGTACTTC. Protein: CASSVGRPEETQYF.